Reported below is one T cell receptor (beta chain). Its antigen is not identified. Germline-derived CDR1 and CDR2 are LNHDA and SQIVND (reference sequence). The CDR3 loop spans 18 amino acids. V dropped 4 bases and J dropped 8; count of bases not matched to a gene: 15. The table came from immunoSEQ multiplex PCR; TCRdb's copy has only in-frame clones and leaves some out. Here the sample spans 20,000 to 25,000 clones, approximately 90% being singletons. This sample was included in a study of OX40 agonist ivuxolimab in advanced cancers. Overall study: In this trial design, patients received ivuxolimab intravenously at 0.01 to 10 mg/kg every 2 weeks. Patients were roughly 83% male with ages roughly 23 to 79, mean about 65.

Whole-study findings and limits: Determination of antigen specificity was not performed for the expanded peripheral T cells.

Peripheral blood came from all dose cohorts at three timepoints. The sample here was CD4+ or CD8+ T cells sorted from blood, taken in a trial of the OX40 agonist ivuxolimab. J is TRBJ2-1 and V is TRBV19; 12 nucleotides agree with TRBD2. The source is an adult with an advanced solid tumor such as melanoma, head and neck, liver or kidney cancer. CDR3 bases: TGTGCCAGTAGTAAAGGACTAGCGGGGCTTTTGAGGGGCGATGAGCAGTTCTTC. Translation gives CASSKGLAGLLRGDEQFF.